Below are 25 T cell receptor beta chains sequenced from a single sample in a study of blood T cells in healthy people across ages. With a J-beta primer mix and a sample-barcoded 5' primer, a second PCR ran about 7 to 12 cycles. TCRdb redid the calling of the 5' RACE reads with MiXCR, one entry per CDR3 protein. Of over 950,000 distinct CDR3 sequences listed, roughly 47% were seen once; the top ten hold about a fifth. Sequences were obtained from blood. These receptors were collected from a woman aged 60-75 years in good health.

This clonotype was recorded a few times. The rearrangement joins TRBV5-1 to TRBJ2-5; the D is unclear. Germline assignment: CDR1 SGHRS and CDR2 YFSETQ. The CDR3 runs to 14 residues. V lost 4 bases and J 2 bases, leaving 12 bases between the germline ends. In DNA, the CDR3 is TGCGCCAGCAGCGTTAGGGCAGATCAAGAGACCCAGTACTTC. Translating it yields CASSVRADQETQYF.

The gene calls are TRBV11-1 and TRBJ2-1; TRBD2 matches 7 bases. J lost 0 bases, V lost 2 bases, and 4 bases had no gene match. Germline CDR1 SGHAT, CDR2 FQDESV (reference sequence). This CDR3 region has 16 residues. The CDR3 loop is CASSLNGRSSYNEQFF. DNA for the CDR3: TGTGCCAGCAGCTTAAACGGGAGGAGCTCCTACAATGAGCAGTTCTTC. Full variable domain (outside the CDR3, taken from reference TRBV11-1 and TRBJ2-1): EAEVAQSPRYKITEKSQAVAFWCDPISGHATLYWYRQILGQGPELLVQFQDESVVDDSQLPKDRFSAERLKGVDSTLKIQPAELGDSAMYLCASSLNGRSSYNEQFFGPGTRLTVL.

The chain has TRBV9 and TRBJ1-2; the match to TRBD1 covers 7 bases. The ends lost 6 bases at V and 7 bases at J; junction bases unmatched: 9. The CDR3 runs to 13 residues. Germline CDR1 reads SGDLS; CDR2 reads YYNGEE. The CDR3 DNA reads as TGTGCCAGCACCCAGGGGGAGGGCGGTGGCTACACCTTC. Its translation: CASTQGEGGGYTF.

This clonotype occurred a few times. This rearrangement joins TRBV20-1 to TRBJ1-2; 7 bases line up with TRBD1. Germline CDR1 is DFQATT and CDR2 is SNEGSKA (reference sequence). The length of the CDR3 is 13 residues. With 6 bases clipped from V and 6 bases from J, the junction kept 10 bases outside the gene matches. The CDR3 sequence: CSAITDRADGYTF. As DNA, the CDR3 is TGCAGTGCGATCACTGACAGGGCGGATGGCTACACCTTC.

The V and J genes are TRBV5-1 and TRBJ2-1, with 10 bases that match TRBD1. This CDR3 region has 14 residues. V dropped 6 bases and J dropped 2; count of bases not matched to a gene: 2. Germline assignment: CDR1 SGHRS and CDR2 YFSETQ. The CDR3, as DNA: TGCGCCAGCACTGGACAGGGGGCCTACAATGAGCAGTTCTTC. It codes for CASTGQGAYNEQFF.

The CDR3 DNA reads as TGTGCCAGCAGCGTGGCCTCGGGGCGGAGCTACGAGCAGTACTTC. Its translation: CASSVASGRSYEQYF. The J gene is TRBJ2-5, the V gene TRBV9; D possibly matches TRBD1 or TRBD2 (5 bases each). The DNA end lines up better with TRBJ2-7; the J call may be wrong. Germline V gives CDR1 SGDLS, CDR2 YYNGEE. CDR3 length equals 15 residues.

This chain joins TRBV10-2 and TRBJ2-6; TRBD2 matches at 12 bases. This CDR3 is built from 17 residues. Per germline, CDR1 WSHSY and CDR2 SAAADI. Trimming at V came to 6 bases and at J to 3 bases, leaving 6 bases not matched to a gene. CDR3 sequence (DNA): TGCGCCAGCAGCATGACTAGCGGGAGCGTTGGGGCCAACGTCCTGACTTTC. It encodes CASSMTSGSVGANVLTF.

This clonotype was recorded a few times. The genes are TRBV6-6 and TRBJ1-1; D gene ambiguous. V gave up 0 bases and J gave up 8 bases, with 7 bases separating them. Looked up from germline, CDR1 is MNHNY and CDR2 is SVGAGI (reference sequence). The CDR3 contains 12 residues. In nucleotides, the CDR3 is TGTGCCAGCAGTTACTCGTTGGTGGAAGCTTTCTTT. Amino acid sequence: CASSYSLVEAFF.

This sequence joins TRBV4-3 and TRBJ2-4, with 8 bases that match TRBD2. V trimming: 5 bases; J trimming: 1 base; junction bases outside the gene matches: 16. This CDR3 is built from 19 residues. Germline lookup yields CDR1 LGHNA and CDR2 YSLEER. Here the CDR3 DNA reads TGCGCCAGCAGCGCCTTACTAGCGGAGGGTATTGGGGCCAAAAACATTCAGTACTTC. Protein product: CASSALLAEGIGAKNIQYF.

The chain combines TRBV27 with TRBJ1-6; no reliable D call. The germline gives CDR1 MNHEY, CDR2 SMNVEV (reference sequence). V gave up 7 bases and J gave up 0 bases, with 13 bases separating them. CDR3 length equals 16 residues. The CDR3 DNA reads TGTGCCAGCAAGAAGAGGGATAGCTCCTATAATTCACCCCTCCACTTT. Amino acids: CASKKRDSSYNSPLHF.

This clonotype occurred once. V gene TRBV12-3 or TRBV12-4 combines with J gene TRBJ2-2; D uncertain. The CDR3 loop spans 15 amino acids. Trimming removed 7 bases at V and 4 bases at J, with 16 bases between. The CDR3 nucleotides read TGTGCCAGCACCACCCTGGCCTGGGGCACCGGGGAGCTGTTTTTT. It specifies CASTTLAWGTGELFF.

This clonotype was observed a handful of times. V gene TRBV28 combines with J gene TRBJ1-6; D gene uncertain. CDR3 size: 12 residues. Trimming shortened V by 6 bases and J by 8 bases, and 8 bases separated the two germline ends. The germline V gene encodes CDR1 MDHEN and CDR2 SYDVKM. The CDR3 sequence is CASSRIDSPLHF. In DNA form, the CDR3 reads TGTGCCAGCAGCCGGATCGATTCACCCCTCCACTTT.

The rearrangement joins TRBV28 to TRBJ2-7; 7 nucleotides match TRBD1. This CDR3 region has 15 residues. With 2 bases clipped from V and 7 bases from J, the junction kept 11 bases outside the gene matches. Germline V lookup: CDR1 MDHEN, CDR2 SYDVKM. The CDR3 is CASSLVLRGPNEQYF. The CDR3 DNA follows: TGTGCCAGCAGTTTAGTCCTGAGGGGGCCCAATGAGCAGTACTTC.

This clonotype was recorded only once. The CDR3, as DNA: TGCAGCGCGTCGGCCTACAATGAGCAGTACTTC. Translating gives CSASAYNEQYF. This chain uses TRBV29-1 with TRBJ2-5; D remains unclear. Germline V gene sequence: CDR1 SQVTM, CDR2 ANQGSEA. CDR3 length equals 11 residues. The V gene lost 7 bases and the J gene lost 11 bases, with 17 bases spanning the gap.

This clonotype was recorded only once. The chain's CDR3 is CASSSSQGAQDTQYF. CDR3 nucleotides: TGCGCCAGCAGCTCCTCGCAGGGGGCCCAAGATACGCAGTATTTT. The chain uses TRBV5-1 and TRBJ2-3, with 8 positions matching TRBD1. The V gene end was trimmed by 3 bases and the J gene end by 5 bases; junction bases not matched to a gene: 8. The length of the CDR3 is 15 residues. The germline V gene encodes CDR1 SGHRS and CDR2 YFSETQ.

This rearrangement joins TRBV20-1 to TRBJ1-1, with D tentatively TRBD1 (5 bases). Germline V CDR1 and CDR2: DFQATT, SNEGSKA (reference sequence). V lost 0 bases and J lost 2, with 10 bases in between. This CDR3 has 14 residues. CDR3 in amino acids: CSARDRGGNTEAFF. DNA for the CDR3: TGCAGTGCTAGAGATAGGGGCGGAAACACTGAAGCTTTCTTT.

The chain links TRBV5-1 to TRBJ2-7; either TRBD1 or TRBD2 may supply D (5 bases each). Trimming stripped 1 base from V and 5 bases from J, with 13 bases between. Germline CDR1 reads SGHRS; CDR2 reads YFSETQ. CDR3 size: 14 residues. The CDR3 is CASSLLRETDEQYF. DNA of the CDR3: TGCGCCAGCAGCTTGCTCAGGGAGACCGACGAGCAGTACTTC.

This rearrangement joins TRBV3-1 to TRBJ2-3, with D possibly being TRBD2 (5 bases). Trimming took 1 base from V and 8 from J, leaving 10 bases between them. The germline CDR1 and CDR2 sequences are LGHDT and YNNKEL (reference sequence). This CDR3 is built from 13 residues. CDR3 in amino acids: CASSQVLARTQYF. As DNA, the CDR3 is TGTGCCAGCAGCCAAGTTCTAGCTCGTACGCAGTATTTT.

This clonotype was found once. The chain combines TRBV20-1 with TRBJ1-5; D perhaps matches TRBD1 (5 bases). Trimming took 7 bases from V and 7 from J, leaving 17 bases between them. This CDR3 comprises 13 residues. Per germline, CDR1 DFQATT and CDR2 SNEGSKA (reference sequence). This CDR3 reads CSVRDSAQQPQHF. CDR3 DNA sequence: TGCAGTGTGCGGGACTCAGCGCAGCAGCCCCAGCATTTT.

The sample holds a few counts of this clonotype. V usage is TRBV11-2 and J usage is TRBJ2-7; D is possibly TRBD2 (7 bases). The V end lost 2 bases, the J end lost 1 base, and 12 bases lay between the germline ends. Germline CDR1 and CDR2: SGHAT and FQNNGV. This CDR3 region has 15 residues. The CDR3 loop reads CASSLSGGQSYEQYF. In DNA form, the CDR3 reads TGTGCCAGCAGCTTATCCGGGGGGCAGTCCTACGAGCAGTACTTC.

This chain joins TRBV5-1 and TRBJ2-2; 7 bases are shared with TRBD2. Germline trimming cut 4 bases from V and 5 bases from J; bases unmatched to any gene: 11. Germline V gene data show CDR1 as SGHRS and CDR2 as YFSETQ. There are 16 residues in the CDR3. The DNA for the CDR3 is TGCGCCAGCAGCGGCGTAGGGCGGGAGTTGACCGGGGAGCTGTTTTTT. It codes for CASSGVGRELTGELFF.

The rearrangement uses TRBV4-2 and TRBJ2-5, with a tentative D call TRBD2 (6 bases). The germline V and J ends were trimmed by 0 bases and 5 bases, with 19 bases remaining between them. Germline V gene sequence: CDR1 LGHNA, CDR2 YNFKEQ. The CDR3 is 17 residues long. The CDR3 coding sequence is TGTGCCAGCAGCCAAGATCGGGACGGGAGTCGTGGGGAGACCCAGTACTTC. This gives the protein CASSQDRDGSRGETQYF.

This rearrangement joins TRBV29-1 to TRBJ2-1, with 9 bases identical to TRBD2. Near its end, the DNA agrees better with TRBJ2-7, so the J call may be wrong. Germline V gene lookup returns CDR1 SQVTM and CDR2 ANQGSEA. The CDR3 contains 14 residues. CDR3 region: CSVVGLARSIEQYF. The CDR3 DNA is TGCAGCGTTGTAGGACTAGCGAGAAGCATTGAGCAGTACTTC.

This clonotype was observed a few times. The chain employs TRBV5-1 and TRBJ2-3, with D tentatively TRBD1 (5 bases). Germline V CDR1 and CDR2: SGHRS, YFSETQ. The CDR3 sequence is 14 residues long. Trimming removed 0 bases at V and 3 bases at J, with 8 bases between. Here the CDR3 reads CASSLGDRTDTQYF. The CDR3 DNA is TGCGCCAGCAGCTTGGGTGACAGAACAGATACGCAGTATTTT.

The V gene is TRBV4-1, the J gene TRBJ1-6; unclear D gene. Germline CDR1 and CDR2: MGHRA and YSYEKL. Trimming took 0 bases from V and 11 from J, leaving 8 bases between them. This CDR3 is 13 amino acids long. Written as DNA, the CDR3 is TGCGCCAGCAGCCAAGATAACAATCCACCCCTCCACTTT. Amino acid sequence: CASSQDNNPPLHF.